Detailed here is one T cell receptor beta chain. The assay was immunoSEQ multiplex PCR, and TCRdb's table has in-frame clones only and misses some. This sample has 75,000 to 90,000 clones; roughly 90% occur once, and the top ten carry 4% to 5.5%. This specimen comes from a study of T cell responses to AZD1222 COVID-19 vaccine. Trimming stripped 1 base from V and 5 bases from J, with 17 bases between. The CDR3 is 16 amino acids. CDR1 and CDR2 (germline): SGHDT, YYEEEE. This clonotype originated in an adult who received the AZD1222 COVID-19 vaccine. The specimen comprised peripheral blood, sampled 28 days after the second AZD1222 dose. This chain connects TRBV5-6 to TRBJ2-3; the D is unclear. The DNA for the CDR3 is TGTGCCAGCAGCTTGTTGGTCCAAGGGCTAAGAGATACGCAGTATTTT. Translation: CASSLLVQGLRDTQYF.